The clone carrying this T cell receptor (beta chain) was seen once. The antigen is undetermined. The CDR3 contains 16 residues. The germline gives CDR1 SGHNT, CDR2 YYREEE (reference sequence). V lost 2 bases to trimming and J lost 5 bases; unmatched junction nucleotides: 9. This entry belongs to a study of cytomegalovirus exposure and HLA in healthy donors. This PCR relied on a set of 60 Vbeta primers and 13 Jbeta primers. Sequencing was performed with immunoSEQ multiplex PCR; in TCRdb, only in-frame clones are kept and a portion is missing. The repertoire holds some 130,000 clones, with roughly four fifths as singletons. The study, taken as a whole, reports: For most TCR beta V segments, an earlier analysis put the productive rate at about 87% or about 30% of the time. Association with HLA alleles at 0.05 false discovery rate was found for 15,000 to 20,000 TCR beta sequences in a later analysis.

The sequencing sample was made of PBMCs. This chain links TRBV5-4 with TRBJ2-2; 7 bases align to TRBD2. This clonotype was sampled from a male donor in good health and CMV-seropositive. CDR3 nucleotide sequence: TGTGCCAGCAGCTTCCCGGCGGGAGTTCAGACCGGGGAGCTGTTTTTT. Translation: CASSFPAGVQTGELFF. The entire variable domain, with the rest obtained from reference TRBV5-4 and TRBJ2-2, is as follows: ETGVTQSPTHLIKTRGQQVTLRCSSQSGHNTVSWYQQALGQGPQFIFQYYREEENGRGNFPPRFSGLQFPNYSSELNVNALELDDSALYLCASSFPAGVQTGELFFGEGSRLTVL.